This TCR beta chain originates from a study of blood T cell repertoires in COVID-19. As for the study in general: COVID-19 samples from acute and convalescent phases originated in the United States, Italy and Spain. Sources were T cells, B-cell-depleted T cells, or PBMCs; the material itself was cDNA or gDNA.

Recruits, aged roughly 18 to 100 years, lived in 25 or so US areas. Per the original data handling: Reference gene primer amplification gave estimated nucleated cell counts. The protocol was immunoSEQ multiplex PCR, while the TCRdb copy is restricted to in-frame clones and leaves out a portion. The D gene and trimming were derived from the DNA, and the V and J assignments and clone size from that table. The sample holds more than 300,000 clones; more than 75% are singletons and the top ten take around 1.2%. Trimming at V came to 3 bases and at J to 3 bases, leaving 2 bases not matched to a gene. Germline V gene data show CDR1 as DFQATT and CDR2 as SNEGSKA (reference sequence). The CDR3 has 12 residues.

The rearrangement uses TRBV20-1 and TRBJ2-7, with 7 bases lining up with TRBD2. Material: PBMCs or T cells enriched from blood (not recorded which). The sequence came from a woman younger than 30 who had recovered from COVID-19. CDR3 in amino acids: CSASRGGYEQYF. CDR3 sequence (DNA): TGCAGTGCTAGTCGCGGGGGCTACGAGCAGTACTTC.